The 28 T cell receptor beta chains given below trace back to one sample, sequenced in a study of PD-1 blockade in classical Hodgkin lymphoma. Repertoires were generated with immunoSEQ multiplex PCR, while TCRdb's copy carries only in-frame clones and drops some. The sample has some 64,000 clones; approximately 89% are singletons. Exposure to brentuximab vedotin varied, and each patient had relapsed following autologous stem cell transplantation. The specimen comprised peripheral blood mononuclear cells (PBMCs), sampled at baseline. These receptors were taken from a human donor with classical Hodgkin lymphoma.

CDR3 coding DNA: TGTGCCAGCTCACCACGGGGACAGATACCCAACTCTGGAAACACCATATATTTT. This codes for CASSPRGQIPNSGNTIYF. The chain combines TRBV18 with TRBJ1-3; TRBD1 matches at 7 bases. The CDR3 consists of 18 residues. Germline V lookup: CDR1 KGHSH, CDR2 LQKENI. V dropped 1 base and J dropped 0; count of bases not matched to a gene: 9.

The CDR3 loop is CASSVWSSYEQYF. The CDR3 coding sequence is TGTGCCAGTAGTGTATGGAGCTCCTACGAGCAGTACTTC. The chain carries TRBV19 and TRBJ2-7; D gene unclear. This CDR3 contains 13 residues. Germline V lookup: CDR1 LNHDA, CDR2 SQIVND (reference sequence). Trimming took 5 bases from V and 0 from J, leaving 8 bases between them.

This sequence joins TRBV4-3 and TRBJ2-6; D is undetermined. The CDR3 runs to 14 residues. The V and J ends lost 4 bases and 0 bases respectively, with 4 bases between them. CDR1 is LGHNA, CDR2 YSLEER, per germline. The CDR3 loop is CASSRSSGANVLTF. CDR3 nucleotide sequence: TGCGCCAGCAGCCGTAGCTCTGGGGCCAACGTCCTGACTTTC.

This clone turned up a few times. The genes are TRBV4-3 and TRBJ2-5, with 14 bases aligning to TRBD2. CDR1 and CDR2 (germline): LGHNA, YSLEER. The trim removed 2 bases at V and 2 bases at J, leaving 4 bases unmatched. The CDR3 totals 17 residues. DNA of the CDR3: TGCGCCAGCAGCCAATATGGGACTAGCGGGGGTCAAGAGACCCAGTACTTC. It is translated as CASSQYGTSGGQETQYF.

V usage is TRBV28 and J usage is TRBJ2-6; perhaps TRBD1 as D (5 bases). Trimming cost V 5 bases and J 4 bases, with 15 bases left between them. Germline loops: CDR1 MDHEN, CDR2 SYDVKM. This CDR3 comprises 16 residues. CDR3 sequence: CASSPHLGQGANVLTF. For the CDR3, the DNA is TGTGCCAGCAGTCCCCACCTGGGGCAAGGGGCCAACGTCCTGACTTTC.

The J gene is TRBJ1-1, the V gene TRBV5-8; weak D call: TRBD1 (5 bases). The CDR3 has 14 amino acids. V was cut by 1 base and J by 7 bases, with 14 bases left in between. The germline V gene has CDR1 SGHTS and CDR2 YDEGEE. The CDR3 sequence: CASSLFDGGGEAFF. The CDR3 coding sequence is TGTGCCAGCAGCTTGTTTGACGGCGGGGGTGAAGCTTTCTTT.

This sequence joins TRBV21-1 and TRBJ2-5; TRBD1 is taken as the D call from the table, unchecked against the DNA. The J call is in doubt because the DNA end fits TRBJ2-7 better. TRBV21-1 is a documented pseudogene. This CDR3 has 16 amino acids. The CDR3 sequence: CASSKEDPRDNYEQYF. CDR3 DNA sequence: TGTGCCAGCAGCAAAGAGGACCCCCGGGACAACTACGAGCAGTACTTC.

The chain combines TRBV5-4 with TRBJ2-3; 11 bases match TRBD2. V was clipped by 2 bases and J by 0 bases; unmatched bases: 11. Germline CDR1 and CDR2: SGHNT and YYREEE (reference sequence). This CDR3 comprises 19 residues. CDR3 sequence (DNA): TGTGCCAGCAGCTTAGAGGGGCTAGCGGGGGGATTCAGCACAGATACGCAGTATTTT. Translation gives CASSLEGLAGGFSTDTQYF. Variable domain in full (rest from reference TRBV5-4 and TRBJ2-3): ETGVTQSPTHLIKTRGQQVTLRCSSQSGHNTVSWYQQALGQGPQFIFQYYREEENGRGNFPPRFSGLQFPNYSSELNVNALELDDSALYLCASSLEGLAGGFSTDTQYFGPGTRLTVL.

V gene TRBV7-6 combines with J gene TRBJ2-1, with D possibly matching TRBD2 (5 bases). CDR3 length equals 15 residues. The V gene lost 1 base and the J gene lost 5 bases, with 12 bases spanning the gap. Germline lookup yields CDR1 SGHVS and CDR2 FNYEAQ. The CDR3 spells CASSLVAGENNEQFF. CDR3 sequence (DNA): TGTGCCAGCAGCTTAGTGGCGGGCGAAAACAATGAGCAGTTCTTC.

The rearrangement links TRBV10-3 to TRBJ1-6; 9 nucleotides line up with TRBD1. The CDR3 spans 14 residues. Trimming at V came to 7 bases and at J to 11 bases, leaving 9 bases not matched to a gene. Germline V gene sequence: CDR1 ENHRY, CDR2 SYGVKD. The CDR3 DNA sequence: TGTGCCATCACCGACAATCGACAGGGGGCACCCCTCCACTTT. Translated: CAITDNRQGAPLHF.

The gene calls are TRBV4-3 and TRBJ2-7, with D perhaps TRBD2 (6 bases). Between the trimmed V and J ends, which lost 2 bases and 0 bases, there was a span of 20 bases. The CDR3 extends over 18 amino acids. Per germline, CDR1 LGHNA and CDR2 YSLEER. CDR3 in DNA: TGCGCCAGCAGCCAAAAAGCCGTGGGGGGTTCGAGCTCCTACGAGCAGTACTTC. Its protein is CASSQKAVGGSSSYEQYF.

V and J are TRBV9 and TRBJ1-4; D unresolved. Between the trimmed V and J ends, which lost 4 bases and 0 bases, there was a span of 22 bases. Germline V gene lookup returns CDR1 SGDLS and CDR2 YYNGEE. This CDR3 is 19 amino acids long. The CDR3, as DNA: TGTGCCAGCAGCTCGAGCGAAGGGCAGTTGATCGCAACTAATGAAAAACTGTTTTTT. Protein product: CASSSSEGQLIATNEKLFF.

The chain employs TRBV5-1 and TRBJ1-2, with 7 nucleotides matching TRBD1. Trimming took 2 bases from V and 2 from J; bases not matched to a gene: 12. CDR1 is SGHRS, CDR2 YFSETQ, per germline. The CDR3 is 17 amino acids. CDR3 amino acids: CASSFDQGGGLNYGYTF. The CDR3 bases are TGCGCCAGCAGCTTTGACCAGGGGGGCGGGTTAAACTATGGCTACACCTTC.

This clone was recorded only once. This chain uses TRBV30 with TRBJ2-7; a weak D match, TRBD2 (5 bases). V lost 2 bases and J lost 4, with 6 bases in between. The CDR3 has 11 amino acids. In germline, CDR1 is GTSNPN, CDR2 SVGIG (reference sequence). The chain's CDR3 is CAWSPGYEQYF. DNA for the CDR3: TGTGCCTGGAGTCCGGGGTACGAGCAGTACTTC.

Notes on this clone: The junction departs from the called germline gene at one end, perhaps through a read error. V gene TRBV4-2 combines with J gene TRBJ2-1; tentative D call: TRBD2 (7 bases). Germline V gene lookup returns CDR1 LGHNA and CDR2 YNFKEQ. This CDR3 comprises 14 residues. This CDR3 reads CASNQGGAVNEQFF. Written as DNA, the CDR3 is TGTGCCAGCAACCAAGGGGGGGCGGTCAATGAGCAGTTCTTC.

The gene calls are TRBV5-1 and TRBJ2-3; D unresolved. The CDR3 is 16 residues long. The ends were cut back, 0 bases at V and 0 bases at J, with 11 bases in the middle. Germline CDR1 SGHRS, CDR2 YFSETQ. The CDR3 DNA reads as TGCGCCAGCAGCTTGGGCCAATGGGCTAGCACAGATACGCAGTATTTT. Translating gives CASSLGQWASTDTQYF.

J is TRBJ2-5 and V is TRBV11-2, with 11 bases that match TRBD1. Trimming at V came to 3 bases and at J to 5 bases, leaving 5 bases not matched to a gene. The CDR3 spans 15 residues. Per germline, CDR1 SGHAT and CDR2 FQNNGV. The CDR3, as DNA: TGTGCCAGCAGCTTGGACAGGGGGCGCCGGGAGACCCAGTACTTC. Translation: CASSLDRGRRETQYF.

This chain uses TRBV6-4 with TRBJ2-7; 7 bases map to TRBD1. The CDR3 is 13 residues long. CDR1 MRHNA and CDR2 SNTAGT come from the germline V gene. The junction had 7 bases not matched to a gene; V was cut back by 9 bases and J by 2 bases. CDR3 amino acids: CARDSTGPYEQYF. The CDR3 DNA is TGTGCCAGGGATTCGACAGGGCCCTACGAGCAGTACTTC.

V gene TRBV7-9 combines with J gene TRBJ2-7; 9 positions agree with TRBD1. CDR3 length: 18 amino acids. Losses at the gene ends were 1 base for V and 4 bases for J; bases not matched to a gene: 14. Germline CDR1 SEHNR, CDR2 FQNEAQ (reference sequence). The CDR3 spells CASSLVQGALVWDYEQYF. CDR3 in DNA: TGTGCCAGCAGCTTAGTACAGGGGGCCCTGGTCTGGGATTACGAGCAGTACTTC.

V and J are TRBV7-9 and TRBJ1-2; no clear D. Germline CDR1 is SEHNR and CDR2 is FQNEAQ (reference sequence). V gave up 3 bases and J gave up 0 bases, with 14 bases separating them. The CDR3 contains 16 residues. DNA for the CDR3: TGTGCCAGCAGCTTTCGGGGTCTAAAGGCTAACTATGGCTACACCTTC. Translation: CASSFRGLKANYGYTF.

The gene calls are TRBV5-5 and TRBJ2-7, with D perhaps matching TRBD1 or TRBD2 (5 bases each). This CDR3 is 13 amino acids long. The germline gives CDR1 SGHKS, CDR2 YYEKEE (reference sequence). V was cut by 0 bases and J by 6 bases, with 10 bases left in between. CDR3 region: CASSLGDAGEQYF. The CDR3 DNA follows: TGTGCCAGCAGCTTGGGGGACGCCGGCGAGCAGTACTTC. Combining the CDR3 with reference TRBV5-5 and TRBJ2-7 gives the whole variable domain DAGVTQSPTHLIKTRGQQVTLRCSPISGHKSVSWYQQVLGQGPQFIFQYYEKEERGRGNFPDRFSARQFPNYSSELNVNALLLGDSALYLCASSLGDAGEQYFGPGTRLTVT.

This clone was seen only once. V and J are TRBV30 and TRBJ2-3, with no clear D. Trimming left V 3 bases short and J 5 bases short, with 9 bases between. The CDR3 extends over 12 amino acids. Germline V gene sequence: CDR1 GTSNPN, CDR2 SVGIG (reference sequence). DNA for the CDR3: TGTGCCTGGAGCCCCTTATTAGATACGCAGTATTTT. Translating gives CAWSPLLDTQYF. Full variable domain (missing parts from reference TRBV30 and TRBJ2-3): SQTIHQWPATLVQPVGSPLSLECTVEGTSNPNLYWYRQAAGRGLQLLFYSVGIGQISSEVPQNLSASRPQDRQFILSSKKLLLSDSGFYLCAWSPLLDTQYFGPGTRLTVL.

This chain connects TRBV7-6 to TRBJ2-5; D not resolved. CDR1 and CDR2 from the germline V gene are SGHVS and FNYEAQ. The ends were cut back, 1 base at V and 2 bases at J, with 8 bases in the middle. The CDR3 runs to 14 residues. In nucleotides, the CDR3 is TGTGCCAGCAGCTTAGGCACTCGTCAAGAGACCCAGTACTTC. This gives the protein CASSLGTRQETQYF.

The rearrangement joins TRBV4-2 to TRBJ2-5; 15 bases agree with TRBD2. The ends lost 1 base at V and 5 bases at J; junction bases unmatched: 11. The CDR3 consists of 19 residues. Germline values: CDR1 LGHNA, CDR2 YNFKEQ. CDR3 region: CASSQGGTSGGMVWETQYF. CDR3 bases: TGTGCCAGCAGCCAAGGTGGGACTAGCGGGGGGATGGTATGGGAGACCCAGTACTTC.

The chain employs TRBV18 and TRBJ2-1; perhaps TRBD2 as D (5 bases). Germline assignment: CDR1 KGHSH and CDR2 LQKENI. The V end was cut by 3 bases, the J end by 8 bases, with 14 bases between. This CDR3 region has 14 residues. The CDR3 reads CASSPRAGFDEQFF. The CDR3 nucleotides are TGTGCCAGCTCACCCCGGGCGGGCTTCGATGAGCAGTTCTTC.

This rearrangement joins TRBV7-9 to TRBJ2-5, with D possibly being TRBD1 (6 bases). This CDR3 contains 17 residues. The ends were cut back, 4 bases at V and 3 bases at J, with 21 bases in the middle. In germline, CDR1 is SEHNR, CDR2 FQNEAQ (reference sequence). For the CDR3, the DNA is TGTGCCAGCAGCTCTCAGGGGCTAAAAGGCCACAAAGAGACCCAGTACTTC. Protein product: CASSSQGLKGHKETQYF.

The rearrangement links TRBV19 to TRBJ2-3; maybe TRBD1 (5 bases). The CDR3 spans 16 residues. V was clipped by 4 bases and J by 2 bases, with 16 bases between them. Germline CDR1 is LNHDA and CDR2 is SQIVND (reference sequence). The DNA of the CDR3 is TGTGCCAGTAGTACGCAGGGATTTTTGGCCACAGATACGCAGTATTTT. Its protein is CASSTQGFLATDTQYF.

The chain has TRBV7-8 and TRBJ2-3; D may be TRBD1 or TRBD2 (5 bases each). V lost 2 bases to trimming and J lost 6 bases, with 9 bases between them. Looked up from germline, CDR1 is SGHVS and CDR2 is FQNEAQ. CDR3 length equals 13 residues. The CDR3 sequence is CASSLYGGDTQYF. CDR3 DNA sequence: TGTGCCAGCAGCTTATATGGGGGTGATACGCAGTATTTT.